The present entry profiles one T cell receptor (beta chain) with its context. This receptor's antigen is unknown. No per-base quality is available; no much larger clone lies one base away. Using the deep immunoSEQ assay, TCR CDR3 regions were amplified from genomic DNA by multiplex PCR. Extracted genomic DNA from each cell subset was spread evenly across all wells of several immunoSEQ 96-well plates, with each plate serving as a replicate. Each replicate PCR for sorted subsets received 200 ng genomic DNA, equal to some 32,000 T cell genomes. The purified libraries were quantified using a Qubit 3.0 fluorometer, sized with a Bioanalyzer 2100, and then quantified again using the KAPA Library Quantification kit. Each immunoSEQ 96-well plate was sequenced on its own single-read 150-cycle Illumina NextSeq 550 flow cell. From the authors' description of their analysis: The immunoSEQ output contained only junctional sequences without quality scores, so filtering could not match that applied to full-length reads. To assign V/J genes and CDR3, sequences were annotated against IMGT germline references using PyIR, a Python wrapper for IgBLAST v1.9. Reads with weak V/J assignments (E-value above 1e-6), missing CDR3, stop codons, out-of-frame junctions, or ambiguous translated residues were removed. V3J clonotypes were defined as sequences sharing the same inferred V gene, J gene, and CDR3 amino acid sequence. Percentage overlap between repertoires was calculated by dividing the number of shared unique clonotypes by the size of the smaller repertoire. Repertoire richness was assessed with RTK rarefaction, the Chao1 estimator, and Recon v2.1 estimates of unobserved clonotypes. Generation probabilities for all TCRbeta clonotypes obtained by the gDNA method from a few donors were computed using OLGA. TCRdb took over this immuneACCESS table, retaining in-frame rearrangements with V and J assigned. Such tables are incomplete; in checked studies, under half of the missing clones stem from an unresolved V gene, and the remainder is unexplained. Clone size and the V and J calls come from that table; the DNA yielded D and trimming. This sample has over 2,000,000 clones in its table, and 80% to 95% of those were observed once. The ten largest clones capture approximately 1.6% of the sample.

These data originate in a study of shared clonotypes between healthy human individuals (TCRdb year 2020). Describing the broader study: The cohort included a few men and two women between 18 and 49 years of age. Blood TCR repertoires of a handful of healthy adults were deeply sequenced to estimate repertoire size and the extent of clonotype sharing between individuals. To increase sequencing depth and limit assay-specific biases, TCR repertoire library preparation and sequencing were carried out by different laboratories using diverse techniques. Leukapheresis yielded between about 0.8 and 8.9 billion PBMCs per donor. For each donor, CD4 naive and CD4 memory were each given three plates, CD8 naive was given two plates, and CD8 memory was given one plate.

Study-wide findings and limitations: The genetic and exposure-history diversity represented was limited by the small number of donors. Even with the large sequencing depth, rarefaction of the sorted-subset datasets indicated that sequencing was incomplete. Compared with non-shared clonotypes, clonotypes shared by all four sorted-subset donors had higher generation probabilities. Only blood was sampled, and tissue TCR repertoires likely differ from those in blood. Naive subsets generally had larger estimated clonotype richness than memory subsets did. When several donors were compared, the shared fraction of clonotypes was around 5% for naive CD4, around 3.5% for naive CD8, 2% to 2.5% for memory CD4, and around 0.4% for memory CD8. Pairwise subsampling indicated that sequencing depth was expected to affect the degree of clonotype sharing among donors.

The germline V and J ends show losses of 7 bases and 5 bases respectively, and no gene match explains 6 bases of the junction. From its cysteine to its phenylalanine, the CDR3 spans 14 amino acids. CDR3 DNA only is kept here, 42 bases in frame from base 1. Sequences MNHEY (CDR1) and SMNVEV (CDR2) are obtained from the germline V gene (reference sequence). CD8 naive samples consisted of CD45RO-negative cells that were positively selected for CCR7, yielding a CD45RA+CCR7+ population without TemRA cells. The donors were healthy, HIV-negative adults who had no recently reported acute infections or vaccinations. All donors were Caucasian adults living in Nashville, Tennessee, USA. Blood was collected by leukapheresis, and PBMCs were isolated by Ficoll-Histopaque density gradient centrifugation and then cryopreserved in liquid nitrogen vapor phase. Purity and quantity of every magnetically sorted T cell population were checked by analytical flow cytometry. Each sorted fraction had its genomic DNA isolated and then quantified by UV absorbance on a Nanodrop 2000c.

Specimen: naive CD8+ T cells from PBMCs. Sample cell subset or site, as interpreted from the label and publication: CD45RA+CCR7+. The chain was built from TRBV27 and TRBJ2-1; 9 central bases correspond to TRBD2. The clonotype originates from a man aged 18 to 30 in good health. Some clones in this sample may be carry-over from other donors' samples. The CDR3 protein is CASTGLAQNNEQFF. In nucleotide form, the sequence is TGTGCCAGCACTGGACTAGCGCAGAACAATGAGCAGTTCTTC.